Presented here are 2 T cell receptor beta chains from one specimen sequenced in a study of low-dose radiotherapy and immunotherapy resistance in tumors. This sample's time point: before trial treatment. cDNA synthesis used a TRAV/TRBV-specific primer set for both chains. A roughly 22-cycle PCR with a constant-region primer and V-primer adapter amplified TCRs. TCRdb redid the calling of the reads with MiXCR, one entry per CDR3 protein. This sample yields around 80,000 distinct CDR3 sequences, of which under 20% are seen a single time; about 5.9% belongs to the top ten. The sequenced sample was PBMCs, obtained before treatment. The receptor set was obtained from a male donor with prostate cancer.

Remarks on this clonotype: A far larger clone differs by one base, so this is likely a read error. The chain uses TRBV7-3 and TRBJ2-7; maybe TRBD2 (6 bases). Germline-derived CDR1 and CDR2 are SGHTA and FQGTGA. CDR3 length: 13 residues. The V end lost 2 bases, the J end lost 7 bases, and 12 bases lay between the germline ends. The DNA of the CDR3 is TGTGCCAGCAGCTTACGGGAGTACAATGAGCAGTACTTC. This encodes CASSLREYNEQYF.

Many counts were recorded for this clonotype. One end of the junction is discordant with germline, which a read error may explain. The V call is TRBV13, the J call TRBJ1-2; D is perhaps TRBD1 (6 bases). CDR3 size: 12 residues. Germline values: CDR1 PRHDT, CDR2 FYEKMQ (reference sequence). The CDR3 protein is CASTLGGYGYTF. The CDR3 DNA is TGTGCCAGCACCTTAGGGGGCTATGGCTACACCTTC.